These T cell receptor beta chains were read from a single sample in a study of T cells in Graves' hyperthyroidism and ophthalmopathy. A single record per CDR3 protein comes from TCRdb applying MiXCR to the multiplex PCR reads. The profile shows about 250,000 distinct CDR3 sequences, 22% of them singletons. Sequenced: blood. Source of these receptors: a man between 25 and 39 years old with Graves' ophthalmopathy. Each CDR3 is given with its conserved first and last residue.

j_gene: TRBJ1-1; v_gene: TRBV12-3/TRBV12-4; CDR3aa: CASSLQAMNTEAFF
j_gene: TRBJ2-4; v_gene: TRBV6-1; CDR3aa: CASSGWGGLNIQYF
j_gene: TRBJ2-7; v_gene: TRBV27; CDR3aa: CASSPQGRYEQYF
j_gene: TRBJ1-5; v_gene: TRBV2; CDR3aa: CASRKTGGAGRSNQPQHF
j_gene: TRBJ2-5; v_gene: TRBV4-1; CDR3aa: CASSQGGGGGTQYF
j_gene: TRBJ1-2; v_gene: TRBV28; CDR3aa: CASRDLYGYTF
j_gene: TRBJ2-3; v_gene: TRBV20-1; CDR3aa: CSARGRGPRGGDTQYF
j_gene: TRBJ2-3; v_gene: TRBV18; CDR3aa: CASSTGDTQYF
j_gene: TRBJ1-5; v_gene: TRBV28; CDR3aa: CASSPQGRDQPQHF
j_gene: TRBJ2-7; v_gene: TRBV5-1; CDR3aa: CASSLDAGAYEQYF
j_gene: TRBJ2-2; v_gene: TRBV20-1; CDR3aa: CSARDQTSGRFGELFF
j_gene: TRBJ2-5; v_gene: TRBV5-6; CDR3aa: CASSGGRWETQYF
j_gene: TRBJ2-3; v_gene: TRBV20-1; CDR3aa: CSARSGSSTDTQYF
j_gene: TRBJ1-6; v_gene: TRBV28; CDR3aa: CASSLDRPYNSPLHF
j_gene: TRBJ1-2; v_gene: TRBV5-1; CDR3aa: CASSLAGNRAYGYTF
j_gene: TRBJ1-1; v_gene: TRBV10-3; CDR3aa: CAIRLRDSSNTEAFF
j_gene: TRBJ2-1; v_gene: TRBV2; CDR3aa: CASSVDQNEQFF
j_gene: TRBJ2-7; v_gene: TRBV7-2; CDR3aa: CASSSWTGGLYEQYF
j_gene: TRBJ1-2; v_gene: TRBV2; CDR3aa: CASSVLTTYNYGYTF
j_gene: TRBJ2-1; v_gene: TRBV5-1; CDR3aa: CASRLGAGDYNEQFF
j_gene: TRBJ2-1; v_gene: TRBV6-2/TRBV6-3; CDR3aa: CASSYVGRSSYNEQFF
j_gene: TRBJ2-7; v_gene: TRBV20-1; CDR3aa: CSARVSGRGYEQYF
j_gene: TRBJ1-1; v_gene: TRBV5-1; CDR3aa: CASSFSGSVEAFF
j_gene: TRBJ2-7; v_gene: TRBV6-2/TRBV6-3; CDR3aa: CASSFDRWDEQYF
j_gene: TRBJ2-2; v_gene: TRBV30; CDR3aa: CAWTRDRGFSFDGELFF
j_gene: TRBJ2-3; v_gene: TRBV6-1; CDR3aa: CASKGLAGSDTQYF
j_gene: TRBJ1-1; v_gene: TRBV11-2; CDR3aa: CASSSTGDTEAFF
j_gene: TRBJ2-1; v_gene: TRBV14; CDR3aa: CASSMQGERNEQFF
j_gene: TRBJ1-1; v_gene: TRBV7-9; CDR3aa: CASSRNKNTEAFF
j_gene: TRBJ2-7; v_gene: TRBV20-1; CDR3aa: CSARRGGEGGSGEQYF
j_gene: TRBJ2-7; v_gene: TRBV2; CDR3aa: CASSRGTSFQSQEQYF
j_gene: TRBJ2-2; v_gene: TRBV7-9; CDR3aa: CASSLSGRNTGELFF
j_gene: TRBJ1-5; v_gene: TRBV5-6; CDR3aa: CASSSRDQPQHF
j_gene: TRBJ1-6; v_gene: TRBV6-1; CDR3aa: CASSGPYSPLHF
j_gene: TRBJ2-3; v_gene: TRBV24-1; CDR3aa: CATSLRTSGRADTQYF
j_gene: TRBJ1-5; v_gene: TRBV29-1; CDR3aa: CSVGGQADSNQPQHF
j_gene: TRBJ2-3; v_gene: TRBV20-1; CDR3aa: CSASRAVAGSTDTQYF
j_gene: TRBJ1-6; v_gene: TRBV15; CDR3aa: CATSRDRGGRSPPHF
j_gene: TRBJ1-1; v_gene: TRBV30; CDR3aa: CAWKRGQGESEAFF
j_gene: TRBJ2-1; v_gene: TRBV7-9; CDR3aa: CASEGRGPYNEQFF
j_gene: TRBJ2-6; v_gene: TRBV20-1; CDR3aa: CSATQADFSGANVLTF
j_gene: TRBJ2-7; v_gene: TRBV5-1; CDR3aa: CASSLGQVVYGQYF
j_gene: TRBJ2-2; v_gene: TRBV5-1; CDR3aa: CASSQGLAGGPGELFF
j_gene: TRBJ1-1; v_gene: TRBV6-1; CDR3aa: CASRSGQAMNTEAFF
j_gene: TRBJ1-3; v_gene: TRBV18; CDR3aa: CASLFGNTIYF
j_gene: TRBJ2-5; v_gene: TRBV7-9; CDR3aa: CASSLGVDQQETQYF
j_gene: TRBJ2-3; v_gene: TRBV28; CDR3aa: CASSRTLSPSTDTQYF
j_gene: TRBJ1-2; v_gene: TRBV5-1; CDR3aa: CASSLGQGGGYTF
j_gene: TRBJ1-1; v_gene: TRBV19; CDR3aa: CASSQLTEAFF
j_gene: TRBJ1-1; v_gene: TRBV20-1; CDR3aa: CSATPAGLRNMNTEAFF
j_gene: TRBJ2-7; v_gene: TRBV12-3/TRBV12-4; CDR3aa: CASTPGTDSYEQYF
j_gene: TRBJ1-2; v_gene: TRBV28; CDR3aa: CASRQTAPNYGYTF
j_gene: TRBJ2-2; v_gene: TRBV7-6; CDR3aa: CASSRLQVQTGELFF
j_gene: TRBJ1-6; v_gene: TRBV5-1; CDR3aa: CASSLDIDNSPLHF
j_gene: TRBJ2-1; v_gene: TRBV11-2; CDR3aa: CASSLRTGMLDEQFF
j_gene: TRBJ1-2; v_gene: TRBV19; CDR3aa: CASMAGLGYGYTF
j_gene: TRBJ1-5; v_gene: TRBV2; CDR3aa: CASVGYNQGAQHF
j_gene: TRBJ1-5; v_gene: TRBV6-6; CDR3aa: CASSYSTNSNQPQHF
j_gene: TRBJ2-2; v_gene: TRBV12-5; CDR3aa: CASGLLGRPNTGGLFF
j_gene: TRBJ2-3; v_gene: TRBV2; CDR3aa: CASSVGRSTDTQYF